Presented here are 23 T cell receptor beta chains from one specimen sequenced in a study of blood T cell repertoires in COVID-19. Assay: immunoSEQ multiplex PCR; the TCRdb copy retains only in-frame clones and omits some. The sample holds about 200,000 clones; around 82% are singletons and the top ten take roughly 13%. Material for sequencing was peripheral blood. These receptors all come from a human donor in a cohort sampled during active COVID-19.

J is TRBJ1-4 and V is TRBV12-3 or TRBV12-4; D is uncertain. V lost 7 bases, J lost 0 bases, and 6 bases lay in between. The length of the CDR3 is 13 residues. CDR3 protein: CASTVTTNEKLFF. The CDR3 bases are TGTGCCAGCACGGTGACAACTAATGAAAAACTGTTTTTT.

The V gene is TRBV24-1, the J gene TRBJ1-2, with D possibly matching TRBD1 (5 bases). The CDR3 is 16 residues long. V was cut by 4 bases and J by 3 bases, with 17 bases left in between. Germline values: CDR1 KGHDR, CDR2 SFDVKD. The CDR3 spells CATSDPNRGGDYGYTF. CDR3 sequence (DNA): TGTGCCACCAGTGACCCCAACCGCGGGGGGGACTATGGCTACACCTTC.

This rearrangement joins TRBV21-1 to TRBJ2-1; the table's D call of TRBD2 was not tested on the DNA. TRBV21-1 is a pseudogene locus. CDR3 length: 17 amino acids. In nucleotides, the CDR3 is TGTGCCAGCAGCAAAGGGCGCCACCGGGAGATTCGCGATGAGCAGTTCTTC. It translates to CASSKGRHREIRDEQFF.

The chain recombines TRBV10-2 with TRBJ2-1; D remains unclear. The CDR3 has 13 amino acids. The germline V and J ends were trimmed by 3 bases and 9 bases, with 12 bases remaining between them. Germline V gene sequence: CDR1 WSHSY, CDR2 SAAADI. CDR3 in DNA: TGCGCCAGCAGTGACCGCCGCACAAGTGAGCAGTTCTTC. Encoded protein: CASSDRRTSEQFF.

V usage is TRBV4-1 and J usage is TRBJ1-2; possibly TRBD1 for D (5 bases). Germline V gene sequence: CDR1 MGHRA, CDR2 YSYEKL. The CDR3 consists of 14 residues. V was clipped by 1 base and J by 4 bases, with 10 bases between them. The CDR3 coding sequence is TGCGCCAGCAGCCAAGCCGCGGGGCTCTATGGCTACACCTTC. Its protein product is CASSQAAGLYGYTF.

The chain couples TRBV5-5 to TRBJ1-2, with no clear D. The CDR3 has 12 amino acids. Germline CDR1 reads SGHKS; CDR2 reads YYEKEE (reference sequence). Trimming cost V 1 base and J 6 bases, with 7 bases left between them. Here the CDR3 DNA reads TGTGCCAGCAGCTTGCCAGGCAATGGCTACACCTTC. This translates into CASSLPGNGYTF. Variable domain in full (rest from reference TRBV5-5 and TRBJ1-2): DAGVTQSPTHLIKTRGQQVTLRCSPISGHKSVSWYQQVLGQGPQFIFQYYEKEERGRGNFPDRFSARQFPNYSSELNVNALLLGDSALYLCASSLPGNGYTFGSGTRLTVV.

This chain joins TRBV11-3 and TRBJ1-1; D is perhaps TRBD1 (5 bases). The CDR3 is 13 residues long. V was clipped by 5 bases and J by 4 bases, with 11 bases between them. The germline V gene encodes CDR1 SGHNT and CDR2 YENEEA. CDR3 DNA sequence: TGTGCCAGCAGCCCAAGGAGGGGCACTGAAGCTTTCTTT. It is translated as CASSPRRGTEAFF.

The chain combines TRBV30 with TRBJ2-7, with TRBD1 matching 9 bases. The V gene end was trimmed by 2 bases and the J gene end by 0 bases; junction bases not matched to a gene: 5. Looked up from germline, CDR1 is GTSNPN and CDR2 is SVGIG (reference sequence). The CDR3 is 15 residues long. CDR3 nucleotide sequence: TGTGCCTGGAGTTCCGGACAGGGGAGCTCCTACGAGCAGTACTTC. Translated, it gives CAWSSGQGSSYEQYF.

This sequence joins TRBV5-1 and TRBJ2-3; 9 nucleotides align to TRBD1. This CDR3 is 15 amino acids long. Germline CDR1 reads SGHRS; CDR2 reads YFSETQ. Unmatched junction bases numbered 0, after V lost 0 bases and J lost 1 base. CDR3 sequence (DNA): TGCGCCAGCAGCTTGGGGACAGGGGGCACAGATACGCAGTATTTT. Its translation: CASSLGTGGTDTQYF.

In this sample, this clone turned up once. The rearrangement joins TRBV5-4 to TRBJ1-6, with a tentative D call TRBD1 (6 bases). Trimming cost V 2 bases and J 10 bases, with 19 bases left between them. Germline V gene lookup returns CDR1 SGHNT and CDR2 YYREEE (reference sequence). The CDR3 is made up of 16 amino acids. DNA for the CDR3: TGTGCCAGCAGCTTAAACAGGGTCGGCGTTGGGTCACCCCTCCACTTT. Amino acids: CASSLNRVGVGSPLHF.

This sequence joins TRBV19 and TRBJ1-1; D gene uncertain. Deletions cut 5 bases from V and 0 bases from J, with 19 bases between. The CDR3 has 17 residues. CDR1 and CDR2 from the germline V gene are LNHDA and SQIVND (reference sequence). In nucleotides, the CDR3 is TGTGCCAGTAGTCCGAGGTTAGGTATTTCTCTGAACACTGAAGCTTTCTTT. Translating gives CASSPRLGISLNTEAFF.

The genes are TRBV27 and TRBJ2-1, with D unresolved. The CDR3 is 14 amino acids. The ends were cut back, 6 bases at V and 5 bases at J, with 14 bases in the middle. Germline V CDR1 and CDR2: MNHEY, SMNVEV (reference sequence). CDR3 protein: CASSPRRRDNEQFF. In nucleotides, the CDR3 is TGTGCCAGCAGCCCCCGGCGGAGAGACAATGAGCAGTTCTTC.

The chain carries TRBV5-4 and TRBJ2-1; 11 bases fit TRBD2. CDR3 length: 16 amino acids. Trimming at V came to 0 bases and at J to 8 bases, leaving 7 bases not matched to a gene. Per the germline V gene, CDR1 is SGHNT and CDR2 is YYREEE (reference sequence). The CDR3 sequence is CASSLGTSGLGDEQFF. The CDR3 bases are TGTGCCAGCAGCTTGGGGACTAGCGGGTTAGGCGATGAGCAGTTCTTC.

The chain links TRBV9 to TRBJ2-7; 10 bases agree with TRBD1. The CDR3 is 14 residues long. Per germline, CDR1 SGDLS and CDR2 YYNGEE. V trimming: 4 bases; J trimming: 4 bases; junction bases outside the gene matches: 5. The CDR3 loop is CASSLRQGAYEQYF. As DNA, the CDR3 is TGTGCCAGCAGCCTACGACAGGGGGCGTACGAGCAGTACTTC.

This sequence joins TRBV3-1 (or the pseudogene TRBV3-2) and TRBJ2-1; 10 bases are shared with TRBD2. V lost 4 bases and J lost 7; bases outside the gene matches: 10. Germline CDR1 and CDR2: LGHDT and YNNKEL (reference sequence). The CDR3 length is 16 residues. Here the CDR3 reads CASSPQAGGPGNEQFF. As DNA, the CDR3 is TGTGCCAGCAGCCCTCAAGCGGGAGGGCCGGGGAATGAGCAGTTCTTC.

The chain links TRBV5-8 to TRBJ1-3; no clear D gene. The CDR3 length is 13 residues. V lost 4 bases to trimming and J lost 3 bases, with 8 bases between them. The germline gives CDR1 SGHTS, CDR2 YDEGEE. In DNA form, the CDR3 reads TGTGCCAGCAGCCCCGGAGATGGAAACACCATATATTTT. The encoded protein is CASSPGDGNTIYF. Looking up the rest from reference TRBV5-8 and TRBJ1-3 gives the full variable domain: EAGVTQSPTHLIKTRGQQATLRCSPISGHTSVYWYQQALGLGLQFLLWYDEGEERNRGNFPPRFSGRQFPNYSSELNVNALELEDSALYLCASSPGDGNTIYFGEGSWLTVV.

The V gene is TRBV5-5, the J gene TRBJ2-7, with a possible D match to TRBD2 (6 bases). The CDR3 has 14 residues. CDR1 is SGHKS and CDR2 is YYEKEE in the germline V gene (reference sequence). Between the trimmed V and J ends, which lost 3 bases and 3 bases, there was a span of 13 bases. The CDR3 nucleotides are TGTGCCAGCAGCTGGGCAAGGCGGGACTACGAGCAGTACTTC. The encoded protein is CASSWARRDYEQYF.

This clone was found a few times. The gene calls are TRBV14 and TRBJ2-1; 7 bases agree with TRBD2. V trimming: 2 bases; J trimming: 10 bases; junction bases outside the gene matches: 11. The germline gives CDR1 SGHDN, CDR2 FVKESK. The CDR3 is 15 amino acids. The CDR3 loop reads CASSQMAGVSSEQFF. In nucleotides, the CDR3 is TGTGCCAGCAGCCAAATGGCGGGAGTGTCGAGCGAGCAGTTCTTC.

V gene TRBV5-4 combines with J gene TRBJ2-2; 8 positions agree with TRBD2. CDR3 length: 16 residues. Looked up from germline, CDR1 is SGHNT and CDR2 is YYREEE (reference sequence). Trimming at V came to 0 bases and at J to 2 bases, leaving 3 bases not matched to a gene. CDR3 loop: CASSLELAGNTGELFF. For the CDR3, the DNA is TGTGCCAGCAGCTTGGAGCTAGCGGGTAACACCGGGGAGCTGTTTTTT.

The chain combines TRBV3-1 (or the pseudogene TRBV3-2) with TRBJ1-1; perhaps TRBD1 as D (5 bases). Trimming left V 1 base short and J 6 bases short, with 12 bases between. Per the germline V gene, CDR1 is LGHDT and CDR2 is YNNKEL (reference sequence). The CDR3 runs 14 residues. CDR3 loop: CASSQVGRAAEAFF. Written as DNA, the CDR3 is TGTGCCAGCAGCCAAGTTGGCAGGGCCGCTGAAGCTTTCTTT.

The chain couples TRBV10-3 to TRBJ2-1; 7 bases agree with TRBD2. V lost 2 bases and J lost 5; bases outside the gene matches: 12. Looked up from germline, CDR1 is ENHRY and CDR2 is SYGVKD. The CDR3 length is 17 residues. The CDR3 DNA follows: TGTGCCATCAGTGAGAGCCCCGGGCTAGCGGTTCACAATGAGCAGTTCTTC. Translating gives CAISESPGLAVHNEQFF.

The V call is TRBV19, the J call TRBJ1-2; 7 bases agree with TRBD1. Germline V gene lookup returns CDR1 LNHDA and CDR2 SQIVND (reference sequence). This CDR3 is built from 13 residues. V shed 4 bases, J shed 3 bases, and the junction held 2 bases outside the gene matches. The CDR3 region has the DNA TGTGCCAGTAGTAGACAGGGCTACTATGGCTACACCTTC. It yields the protein CASSRQGYYGYTF.

The V gene is TRBV18, the J gene TRBJ1-1, with D perhaps TRBD1 (5 bases). This CDR3 region has 15 residues. Germline V gene lookup returns CDR1 KGHSH and CDR2 LQKENI. Trimming took off 6 bases at V and 4 bases at J, with 18 bases between the two ends. The CDR3 protein is CASSLTALQGTEAFF. The CDR3 nucleotides are TGTGCCAGCTCCCTTACCGCGCTTCAGGGCACTGAAGCTTTCTTT. The full variable domain, its missing parts supplied by reference TRBV18 and TRBJ1-1, is NAGVMQNPRHLVRRRGQEARLRCSPMKGHSHVYWYRQLPEEGLKFMVYLQKENIIDESGMPKERFSAEFPKEGPSILRIQQVVRGDSAAYFCASSLTALQGTEAFFGQGTRLTVV.